This entry lists 25 T cell receptor beta chains sequenced from one sample in a study of cytomegalovirus exposure and HLA in healthy donors. PCR was performed using 60 Vbeta and 13 Jbeta primers. TCRdb's copy holds only in-frame clones and misses some; the assay was immunoSEQ multiplex PCR. The sample has approximately 130,000 clones; approximately 85% are singletons. The source material was PBMCs. All receptors derive from a woman under 40 in good health and CMV-seropositive.

This chain links TRBV6-1 with TRBJ2-5; D is possibly TRBD1 (6 bases). The CDR3 length is 13 residues. Trimming took off 1 base at V and 7 bases at J, with 10 bases between the two ends. Germline V CDR1 and CDR2: MNHNS, SASEGT. The CDR3 loop is CASSEDRGGTQYF. In DNA, the CDR3 is TGTGCCAGCAGTGAAGATCGAGGGGGGACCCAGTACTTC.

The chain couples TRBV18 to TRBJ1-3; 7 bases are shared with TRBD1. This CDR3 is built from 16 residues. With 4 bases clipped from V and 0 bases from J, the junction kept 6 bases outside the gene matches. Germline lookup yields CDR1 KGHSH and CDR2 LQKENI. The DNA of the CDR3 is TGTGCCAGCTCACTGGGACAGCCGGCCTCTGGAAACACCATATATTTT. Translating it yields CASSLGQPASGNTIYF.

The chain recombines TRBV2 with TRBJ1-1; TRBD1 aligns across 9 bases. The CDR3 consists of 14 residues. Trimming removed 5 bases from V and 3 bases from J; junction bases left unmatched: 4. Germline-derived CDR1 and CDR2 are SNHLY and FYNNEI. The CDR3 DNA reads TGTGCCAGCAGTTTACAGGGGGCCGACACTGAAGCTTTCTTT. It translates to CASSLQGADTEAFF.

The chain is built from TRBV10-2 and TRBJ2-7, with TRBD1 as a possible D gene (6 bases). V was trimmed by 6 bases and J by 0 bases, leaving 6 bases between them. CDR1 WSHSY and CDR2 SAAADI come from the germline V gene. This CDR3 spans 12 amino acids. The CDR3 region has the DNA TGCGCCAGCAGGGACAGCTCCTACGAGCAGTACTTC. This codes for CASRDSSYEQYF.

The V call is TRBV18, the J call TRBJ2-5, with D unresolved. The CDR3 sequence is 13 residues long. CDR1 is KGHSH, CDR2 LQKENI, per germline. V was trimmed by 3 bases and J by 2 bases, leaving 7 bases between them. The CDR3 DNA reads TGTGCCAGCTCACCCATACTACAAGAGACCCAGTACTTC. It encodes CASSPILQETQYF.

V is TRBV18 and J is TRBJ2-7, with D uncertain. Trimming stripped 6 bases from V and 1 base from J, with 13 bases between. The germline gives CDR1 KGHSH, CDR2 LQKENI. The CDR3 loop spans 14 amino acids. DNA for the CDR3: TGTGCCAGCTCCCCGAGAGAGCAATCCTACGAGCAGTACTTC. Its protein product is CASSPREQSYEQYF.

The gene calls are TRBV2 and TRBJ1-2; D remains ambiguous. The CDR3 length is 13 residues. Trimming stripped 8 bases from V and 3 bases from J, with 13 bases between. Germline-derived CDR1 and CDR2 are SNHLY and FYNNEI. CDR3 in DNA: TGTGCCAGCCTTGAGGGAGAGGACTATGGCTACACCTTC. It encodes CASLEGEDYGYTF.

The chain has TRBV5-1 and TRBJ2-7; 11 bases line up with TRBD1. In germline, CDR1 is SGHRS, CDR2 YFSETQ. The J segment lost 3 bases and the V segment lost 3 bases, leaving 2 bases of the junction unmatched. The CDR3 runs to 14 residues. The CDR3 reads CASSWGQGDYEQYF. DNA of the CDR3: TGCGCCAGCAGCTGGGGACAGGGGGACTACGAGCAGTACTTC.

The genes are TRBV6-6 and TRBJ1-4, with 9 bases fitting TRBD1. With V trimmed by 5 bases and J by 6 bases, 4 bases remained unmatched. CDR3 length: 14 amino acids. CDR1 and CDR2 (germline): MNHNY, SVGAGI (reference sequence). CDR3 sequence (DNA): TGTGCCAGCAGTCCCGGGACAGGGCATGAAAAACTGTTTTTT. This sequence encodes CASSPGTGHEKLFF.

This clone is a singleton in its sample. The chain carries TRBV7-2 and TRBJ1-1; maybe TRBD1 (5 bases). The CDR3 sequence is 12 residues long. Deletions cut 6 bases from V and 5 bases from J, with 10 bases between. Germline V gene lookup returns CDR1 SGHTA and CDR2 FQGNSA. The CDR3 here is CASSWGGTEAFF. Written as DNA, the CDR3 is TGTGCCAGCAGTTGGGGGGGGACTGAAGCTTTCTTT.

The chain recombines TRBV19 with TRBJ1-5; D possibly corresponds to TRBD1 (5 bases). V lost 5 bases to trimming and J lost 0 bases, with 17 bases between them. Germline assignment: CDR1 LNHDA and CDR2 SQIVND (reference sequence). The CDR3 totals 17 residues. As DNA, the CDR3 is TGTGCCAGTAGTGCCGGGGGGGGGACCTATAGCAATCAGCCCCAGCATTTT. This translates into CASSAGGGTYSNQPQHF.

The gene calls are TRBV5-1 and TRBJ2-2; 9 bases map to TRBD2. The CDR3 has 16 amino acids. Germline CDR1 and CDR2: SGHRS and YFSETQ. V shed 0 bases, J shed 6 bases, and the junction held 6 bases outside the gene matches. In DNA, the CDR3 is TGCGCCAGCAGCTTGGGAGGTAGCGGGAGACCCGGGGAGCTGTTTTTT. This translates into CASSLGGSGRPGELFF.

This clone has just one count. This chain joins TRBV25-1 and TRBJ2-1, with D perhaps matching TRBD2 (6 bases). Trimming removed 3 bases from V and 8 bases from J, with 17 bases in between. The CDR3 loop spans 15 amino acids. Germline CDR1 and CDR2: MGHDK and SYGVNS. The DNA for the CDR3 is TGTGCCAGCAGTGAGCCTTTTGGAGGGATCGATGAGCAGTTCTTC. It specifies CASSEPFGGIDEQFF.

This chain joins TRBV7-6 and TRBJ2-4, with TRBD2 matching over 9 bases. The CDR3 is made up of 15 amino acids. The germline CDR1 and CDR2 sequences are SGHVS and FNYEAQ. Trimming took 4 bases from V and 4 from J; bases not matched to a gene: 5. In DNA form, the CDR3 reads TGTGCCAGCAGCTCCTCGACTAGCGGAAAAAACATTCAGTACTTC. It codes for CASSSSTSGKNIQYF.

The rearrangement uses TRBV28 and TRBJ1-5, with D possibly TRBD1 on 6 matching bases. Trimming removed 5 bases at V and 3 bases at J, with 11 bases between. The germline CDR1 and CDR2 sequences are MDHEN and SYDVKM. The CDR3 has 14 residues. CDR3 sequence reads: CASSMTGNNQPQHF. The CDR3 DNA follows: TGTGCCAGCAGTATGACAGGCAACAATCAGCCCCAGCATTTT.

The gene calls are TRBV29-1 and TRBJ1-2; 8 positions agree with TRBD1. The V and J ends lost 6 bases and 4 bases, in that order; junction bases with no gene match: 4. This CDR3 is 12 amino acids long. The germline V gene encodes CDR1 SQVTM and CDR2 ANQGSEA. The CDR3 nucleotides read TGCAGCGTGAGGACAGGGACCTATGGCTACACCTTC. It translates to CSVRTGTYGYTF.

The chain carries TRBV28 and TRBJ2-5, with 8 bases fitting TRBD2. The CDR3 extends over 14 amino acids. CDR1 MDHEN and CDR2 SYDVKM come from the germline V gene. V trimming: 10 bases; J trimming: 4 bases; junction bases outside the gene matches: 11. This chain's CDR3 is CATASAGGIETQYF. The DNA of the CDR3 is TGTGCCACCGCTAGTGCGGGGGGTATAGAGACCCAGTACTTC. Based on the CDR3 plus reference TRBV28 and TRBJ2-5, the full variable domain is DVKVTQSSRYLVKRTGEKVFLECVQDMDHENMFWYRQDPGLGLRLIYFSYDVKMKEKGDIPEGYSVSREKKERFSLILESASTNQTSMYLCATASAGGIETQYFGPGTRLLVL.

This clone was counted between two and nine times. The chain recombines TRBV7-2 with TRBJ2-7; TRBD2 aligns across 9 bases. The V and J ends lost 1 base and 4 bases, in that order; junction bases with no gene match: 5. Germline lookup yields CDR1 SGHTA and CDR2 FQGNSA. The length of the CDR3 is 15 residues. The CDR3 spells CASSLDPSGAYEQYF. The CDR3, as DNA: TGTGCCAGCAGCTTAGACCCTAGCGGGGCTTACGAGCAGTACTTC.

V and J are TRBV21-1 and TRBJ2-7; the D call TRBD2 from the table was never checked on the DNA. TRBV21-1 counts as a pseudogene. The CDR3 contains 14 residues. CDR3 in DNA: TGTGCCAGGTTGGCTAGCGGGAGAGACTACGAGCAGTACTTC. It translates to CARLASGRDYEQYF.

The chain employs TRBV2 and TRBJ2-6; D perhaps matches TRBD1 (6 bases). There are 17 residues in the CDR3. Deletions cut 6 bases from V and 1 base from J, with 16 bases between. Germline V gives CDR1 SNHLY, CDR2 FYNNEI. CDR3 sequence (DNA): TGTGCCAGCAGCGCCGGGACATGGGTTTCTGGGGCCAACGTCCTGACTTTC. This encodes CASSAGTWVSGANVLTF.

This chain uses TRBV6-1 with TRBJ1-2; a possible D gene is TRBD1 (6 bases). The V and J ends lost 6 bases and 4 bases respectively, with 15 bases between them. Per germline, CDR1 MNHNS and CDR2 SASEGT. The CDR3 has 14 amino acids. The CDR3 coding sequence is TGTGCCAGCAGCTCGAGGGAAGGGGGCTATGGCTACACCTTC. Amino acids: CASSSREGGYGYTF.

Points on this clone: This specimen includes other DNA sequences encoding the same CDR3. The chain joins TRBV5-1 to TRBJ1-1; 11 bases agree with TRBD1. The ends lost 2 bases at V and 3 bases at J; junction bases unmatched: 3. This CDR3 spans 15 amino acids. CDR1 is SGHRS, CDR2 YFSETQ, per germline. CDR3 nucleotide sequence: TGCGCCAGCAGCTTCTCGGGACAGGGGGACACTGAAGCTTTCTTT. It is translated as CASSFSGQGDTEAFF. Together with reference TRBV5-1 and TRBJ1-1, the CDR3 gives the full variable domain: KAGVTQTPRYLIKTRGQQVTLSCSPISGHRSVSWYQQTPGQGLQFLFEYFSETQRNKGNFPGRFSGRQFSNSRSEMNVSTLELGDSALYLCASSFSGQGDTEAFFGQGTRLTVV.

This clone showed up just a few times. The V gene is TRBV2, the J gene TRBJ2-2, with D possibly matching TRBD2 (5 bases). Germline V CDR1 and CDR2: SNHLY, FYNNEI. The V gene lost 7 bases and the J gene lost 1 base, with 7 bases spanning the gap. The CDR3 is 13 residues long. CDR3 sequence reads: CASNGENTGELFF. DNA for the CDR3: TGTGCCAGCAACGGGGAGAACACCGGGGAGCTGTTTTTT.

J is TRBJ2-1 and V is TRBV20-1, with a weak D call TRBD2 (5 bases). The length of the CDR3 is 11 residues. Per germline, CDR1 DFQATT and CDR2 SNEGSKA (reference sequence). V was trimmed by 6 bases and J by 7 bases, leaving 10 bases between them. The CDR3 sequence: CSALDSNEQFF. CDR3 DNA: TGCAGTGCACTGGACTCGAATGAGCAGTTCTTC.

This rearrangement joins TRBV9 to TRBJ2-2; D is ambiguous. This CDR3 region has 17 residues. Per the germline V gene, CDR1 is SGDLS and CDR2 is YYNGEE. V was pared by 7 bases and J by 5 bases, with 24 bases between. DNA for the CDR3: TGTGCCAGCGCGTCTTCACCCCGAGCGACGGAGACCGGGGAGCTGTTTTTT. It is translated as CASASSPRATETGELFF.